The rows below give T cell receptor beta chains drawn from one sample of a study of T-cell memory formation after mild COVID-19. From the 5' RACE reads, TCRdb called clonotypes with MiXCR, one entry per CDR3 protein. The data hold 120,000 to 150,000 distinct CDR3 sequences, with about 19% observed a single time. Sample: PBMCs or a T cell subset sorted from them (not recorded which). The receptors stem from an adult woman who had mild COVID-19 (a few samples of this study predate the infection). Cell type and time point are not known. Each CDR3 is given with its conserved first and last residue. D genes are given only for firm matches. Clone size appears in some rows only: once, few, many, or a class for an expanded clone.

DNA,CDR3,J,size,V,D
TGTGCCAGCAGTTTAACGGGTTGGTTTGCTGGGGCCAACGTCCTGACTTTC,CASSLTGWFAGANVLTF,TRBJ2-6,.,TRBV12-3/TRBV12-4,.
TGTGCCAGCAGTCCGACCCCGGGGACTAGCGGGAGGTACAATGAGCAGTTCTTC,CASSPTPGTSGRYNEQFF,TRBJ2-1,few,TRBV27,TRBD2
TGTGCCAGCAGCTTAAGGGGACCCTCGAACACTGAAGCTTTCTTT,CASSLRGPSNTEAFF,TRBJ1-1,.,TRBV7-3,.
TGTGCCAGCAGCCGAAATTCCGAAGCTTTCTTT,CASSRNSEAFF,TRBJ1-1,few,TRBV12-3/TRBV12-4,.
TGTGCCAGCAGACCCCTGGGGGGGCGAGGGGGCACTGAAGCTTTCTTT,CASRPLGGRGGTEAFF,TRBJ1-1,few,TRBV6-1,.
TGCAGCGTTGAAACCAAAGCTTTCTTT,CSVETKAFF,TRBJ1-1,.,TRBV29-1,.
TGTGCCAGCAGTTCCCGGACTAGCGGGAGACCCACCGGGGAGCTGTTTTTT,CASSSRTSGRPTGELFF,TRBJ2-2,.,TRBV12-3/TRBV12-4,TRBD2
TGTGCCAGCAGCTTAAACCCGGGAGGGGGCTACACCTTC,CASSLNPGGGYTF,TRBJ1-2,.,TRBV7-2,.
TGCAGCGTTCACCTTCCGATAGCCCTCACCTACAATGAGCAGTTCTTC,CSVHLPIALTYNEQFF,TRBJ2-1,few,TRBV29-1,.
TGTGCCAGCAGTCCGGACAGGGTCGTCAACGAGCAGTACTTC,CASSPDRVVNEQYF,TRBJ2-7,few,TRBV3-1,TRBD1
TGTGCCAGCAGCGTAGCGGGGGGTGGCAGGAACACAGATACGCAGTATTTT,CASSVAGGGRNTDTQYF,TRBJ2-3,.,TRBV9,TRBD2
TGTGCCAGCTCACCACCGGACCATTCTGGAAACACCATATATTTT,CASSPPDHSGNTIYF,TRBJ1-3,.,TRBV18,.
TGCAGTGCTGGTCGTTCGGGGAGCGCAGATACGCAGTATTTT,CSAGRSGSADTQYF,TRBJ2-3,.,TRBV20-1,.
TGTGCCAGCAGTTCAGCAGGTTTGAGCGCTGAAGCTTTCTTT,CASSSAGLSAEAFF,TRBJ1-1,few,TRBV6-5,.
TGTGCCAGCAGCGTTTCCTCGGGGGCGGGTGAAGCTTTCTTT,CASSVSSGAGEAFF,TRBJ1-1,.,TRBV9,.
TGTGCCAGCTCACCCAACGATGCTGTTGAGCAGTTCTTC,CASSPNDAVEQFF,TRBJ2-1,.,TRBV18,.
TGCAGCGTCCGAGGGGGGACAAGGGACACCGGGGAGCTGTTTTTT,CSVRGGTRDTGELFF,TRBJ2-2,few,TRBV29-1,.
TGCAGTGCTAGAGGAGTAGTGCCTCCCTACGAGCAGTACTTC,CSARGVVPPYEQYF,TRBJ2-7,.,TRBV20-1,.
TGTGCCAGCAGCTTAGTAGGGGTCTTTACAGATACGCAGTATTTT,CASSLVGVFTDTQYF,TRBJ2-3,few,TRBV7-9,.
TGTGCCAGCAGCCAGGAGGGCACAGCGGAGACCCAGTACTTC,CASSQEGTAETQYF,TRBJ2-5,.,TRBV4-2,.
TGTGCCAGCAGCCGTGGGGATAGCGAGCAGTACTTC,CASSRGDSEQYF,TRBJ2-7,.,TRBV7-9,.
TGTGCCAGCAGCACCCGGACAGGGAAGGCGGGCAATGAGCAGTTCTTC,CASSTRTGKAGNEQFF,TRBJ2-1,.,TRBV11-2,TRBD1
TGCGCCAGCAGCCAAGATGGGGGCTTGGGCCCTAATTTT,CASSQDGGLGPNF,TRBJ1-3,.,TRBV4-1,.
TGTGCCAGCAGCTTAACAGGGATGAAATCACCCCTCCACTTT,CASSLTGMKSPLHF,TRBJ1-6,.,TRBV7-9,.
TGTGCCAGCAGCCTGGGGCTAGCGGGAGGGCAAGACGAGCAGTACTTC,CASSLGLAGGQDEQYF,TRBJ2-7,.,TRBV5-4,TRBD2
TGTGCCAGCAGCTGGGACAGCCTGAACACTGAAGCTTTCTTT,CASSWDSLNTEAFF,TRBJ1-1,.,TRBV6-6,TRBD1
TGTGCCAGCAGCCCTCAATTGGGGGACGGGGGTACTGAAGCTTTCTTT,CASSPQLGDGGTEAFF,TRBJ1-1,.,TRBV7-8,.
TGTGCCAGTAGTATCGCCGGGAGGCCCGCAGATACGCAGTATTTT,CASSIAGRPADTQYF,TRBJ2-3,many,TRBV19,TRBD2
TGCGCCAGCAGCCCCCTTAGCGGCGATGAGCAGTTCTTC,CASSPLSGDEQFF,TRBJ2-1,.,TRBV5-1,.
TGCGCCAGCAGCAATCCCCACAGGGACTGGAACACTGAAGCTTTCTTT,CASSNPHRDWNTEAFF,TRBJ1-1,.,TRBV5-1,.
TGCGCCAGCAGCCCCCTAGGAAGGGGTACTAAAGATACGCAGTATTTT,CASSPLGRGTKDTQYF,TRBJ2-3,.,TRBV4-1,.
TGTGCCAGCAGCCAAGATCGACTACTTCGGGGGGAGCAGTACTTC,CASSQDRLLRGEQYF,TRBJ2-7,.,TRBV3-1,.
TGTGCCAGCAGGTCCGGGCCTAACACTGAAGCTTTCTTT,CASRSGPNTEAFF,TRBJ1-1,.,TRBV12-3/TRBV12-4,.
TGTGCCAGCAGCCAAAGTCCACAGGGCCGGAGTGAAGCTTTCTTT,CASSQSPQGRSEAFF,TRBJ1-1,few,TRBV3-1,.
TGTGCCAGCAGCCAAGGATCTCTAGCGGGAGGATCGAATGAGCAGTTCTTC,CASSQGSLAGGSNEQFF,TRBJ2-1,few,TRBV4-2,TRBD2
TGTGCCAGCAGCCAAGGACAGGGGGCAGGCCTTAGGACTGAAGCTTTCTTT,CASSQGQGAGLRTEAFF,TRBJ1-1,.,TRBV7-9,TRBD1
TGTGCCAGCAGTAATGGACAGACCCAGTACTTC,CASSNGQTQYF,TRBJ2-5,few,TRBV12-3/TRBV12-4,.
TGTGCCGTGGGACTAGCGGGAGGAGAGACCCAGTACTTC,CAVGLAGGETQYF,TRBJ2-5,few,TRBV9,TRBD2
TGTGCCAGCAGCAACAGGGGGTTGCCCCAGCATTTT,CASSNRGLPQHF,TRBJ1-5,few,TRBV3-1,TRBD1
TGTGCCAGCAGTTCAGGGCTGGGGAACATTCAGTACTTC,CASSSGLGNIQYF,TRBJ2-4,.,TRBV7-6,.
TGTGCCAGCAGTTACCGGGGACAGGGTGATACGCAGTATTTT,CASSYRGQGDTQYF,TRBJ2-3,.,TRBV6-6,TRBD1
TGTGCCAGCAGGGCCGGGACTAGCGGGGGGGCGGGCGGCGAGCAGTACTTC,CASRAGTSGGAGGEQYF,TRBJ2-7,.,TRBV12-3/TRBV12-4,TRBD2
TGTGCCAGCAGTTACGAAAGCGGGGGGTCGAACACCGGGGAGCTGTTTTTT,CASSYESGGSNTGELFF,TRBJ2-2,few,TRBV6-2/TRBV6-3,TRBD2
TGTGCCAGCAGTTTCCTCCCTATTGCCTACTCTGGGGCCAACGTCCTGACTTTC,CASSFLPIAYSGANVLTF,TRBJ2-6,few,TRBV12-3/TRBV12-4,.
TGTGCCAGCAGTTTCGCGGCGAACACTGAAGCTTTCTTT,CASSFAANTEAFF,TRBJ1-1,.,TRBV12-3/TRBV12-4,.
TGCGCCAGCAGTTTTGGACGGACCTACGAGCAGTACTTC,CASSFGRTYEQYF,TRBJ2-7,.,TRBV5-1,.
TGTGCCAGCAGTCCGGGACGGTCGTATGGCTACACCTTC,CASSPGRSYGYTF,TRBJ1-2,few,TRBV27,.
TGCGCCAGCAGCTCCCTACAGGGGGCGGCGAACACTGAAGCTTTCTTT,CASSSLQGAANTEAFF,TRBJ1-1,few,TRBV5-1,TRBD1
TGCGCCAGCAGCCACCCCCCCCGAGGGGGCGAGGACACTGAAGCTTTCTTT,CASSHPPRGGEDTEAFF,TRBJ1-1,few,TRBV4-1,TRBD1
TGTGCCACCAGCAGACAATTTGGAGCGGAGTTAACAGATACGCAGTATTTT,CATSRQFGAELTDTQYF,TRBJ2-3,.,TRBV15,.
TGCGCCAGCAGACCCGAACTAGCGGGGAGCACAGATACGCAGTATTTT,CASRPELAGSTDTQYF,TRBJ2-3,few,TRBV5-1,TRBD2
TGCAGTGCAACCATACAGGGCAGCGTCTACAATGAGCAGTTCTTC,CSATIQGSVYNEQFF,TRBJ2-1,.,TRBV20-1,.
TGTGCCAGCAGCGTAGCCGACAGCAACTACGAGCAGTACTTC,CASSVADSNYEQYF,TRBJ2-7,.,TRBV9,.
TGTGCCAGCAGCCAGGACGTTACCGGGGAGCTGTTTTTT,CASSQDVTGELFF,TRBJ2-2,few,TRBV11-1,.
TGTGCCAGCTCATCGCTACAGGGGTCTCTAGCCAAAAACATTCAGTACTTC,CASSSLQGSLAKNIQYF,TRBJ2-4,.,TRBV18,TRBD1
TGTGCCTGGAGTTCGGGACCCAACAGGAGTGAGCAGTTCTTC,CAWSSGPNRSEQFF,TRBJ2-1,.,TRBV30,.
TGTGCCACCAGCAGAGATCAGCAGCCCCAGCATTTT,CATSRDQQPQHF,TRBJ1-5,.,TRBV15,.
TGTGCCAGCTCACCTTCTAGCGCCAACAATGAGCAGTTCTTC,CASSPSSANNEQFF,TRBJ2-1,few,TRBV18,.
TGTGCCAGCAGCTTAGGGGGTTCAGCGACCCAGTACTTC,CASSLGGSATQYF,TRBJ2-5,few,TRBV7-2,.